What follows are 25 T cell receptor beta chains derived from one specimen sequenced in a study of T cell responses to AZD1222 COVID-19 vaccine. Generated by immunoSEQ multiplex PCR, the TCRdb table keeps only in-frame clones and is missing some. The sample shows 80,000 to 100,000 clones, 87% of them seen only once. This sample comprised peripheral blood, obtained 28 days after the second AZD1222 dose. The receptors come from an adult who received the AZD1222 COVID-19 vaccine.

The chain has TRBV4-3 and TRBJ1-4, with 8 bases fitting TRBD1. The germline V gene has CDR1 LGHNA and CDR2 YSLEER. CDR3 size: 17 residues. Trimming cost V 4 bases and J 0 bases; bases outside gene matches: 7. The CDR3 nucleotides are TGCGCCAGCAGCCCCAGTCCGACAGGGGCAACTAATGAAAAACTGTTTTTT. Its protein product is CASSPSPTGATNEKLFF.

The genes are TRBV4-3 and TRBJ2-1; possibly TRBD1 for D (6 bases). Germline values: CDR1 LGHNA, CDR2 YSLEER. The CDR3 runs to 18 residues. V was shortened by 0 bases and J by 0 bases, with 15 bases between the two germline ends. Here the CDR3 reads CASSQDGQGHRSYNEQFF. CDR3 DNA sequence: TGCGCCAGCAGCCAAGACGGCCAGGGACATCGCTCCTACAATGAGCAGTTCTTC.

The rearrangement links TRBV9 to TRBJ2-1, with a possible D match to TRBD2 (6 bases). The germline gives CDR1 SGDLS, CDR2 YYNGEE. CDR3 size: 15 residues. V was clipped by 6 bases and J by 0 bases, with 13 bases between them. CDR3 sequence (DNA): TGTGCCAGCACCGTGGGGGGACTCTCCTACAATGAGCAGTTCTTC. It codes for CASTVGGLSYNEQFF.

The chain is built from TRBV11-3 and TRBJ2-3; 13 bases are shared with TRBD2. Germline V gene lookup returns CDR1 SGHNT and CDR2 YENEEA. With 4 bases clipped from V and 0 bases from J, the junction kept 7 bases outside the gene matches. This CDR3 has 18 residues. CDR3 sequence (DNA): TGTGCCAGCAGCTCCCGGACTAGCGGGGGCGGGAGCACAGATACGCAGTATTTT. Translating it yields CASSSRTSGGGSTDTQYF.

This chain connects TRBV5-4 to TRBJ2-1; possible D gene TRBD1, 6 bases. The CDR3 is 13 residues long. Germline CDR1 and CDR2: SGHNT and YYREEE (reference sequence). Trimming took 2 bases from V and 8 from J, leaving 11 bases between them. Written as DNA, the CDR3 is TGTGCCAGCAGCTTACAGGGTCCCTATGAGCAGTTCTTC. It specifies CASSLQGPYEQFF.

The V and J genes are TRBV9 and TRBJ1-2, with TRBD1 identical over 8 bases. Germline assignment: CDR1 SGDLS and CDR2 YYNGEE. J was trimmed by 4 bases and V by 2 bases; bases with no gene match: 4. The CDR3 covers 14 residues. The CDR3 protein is CASSVGQGPYGYTF. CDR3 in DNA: TGTGCCAGCAGCGTCGGACAGGGACCCTATGGCTACACCTTC.

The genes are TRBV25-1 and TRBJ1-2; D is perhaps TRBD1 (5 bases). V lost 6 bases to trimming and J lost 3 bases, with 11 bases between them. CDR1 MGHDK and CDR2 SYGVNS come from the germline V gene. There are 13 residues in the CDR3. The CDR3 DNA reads TGTGCCAGCAGGCCCAGGGTGGACTATGGCTACACCTTC. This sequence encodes CASRPRVDYGYTF.

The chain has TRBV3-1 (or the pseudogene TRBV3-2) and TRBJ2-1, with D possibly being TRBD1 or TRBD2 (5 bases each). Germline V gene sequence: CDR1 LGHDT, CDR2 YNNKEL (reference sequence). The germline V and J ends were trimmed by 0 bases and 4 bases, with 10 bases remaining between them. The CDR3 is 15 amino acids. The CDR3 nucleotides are TGTGCCAGCAGCCAAGAATTGGGGGATTACAATGAGCAGTTCTTC. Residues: CASSQELGDYNEQFF.

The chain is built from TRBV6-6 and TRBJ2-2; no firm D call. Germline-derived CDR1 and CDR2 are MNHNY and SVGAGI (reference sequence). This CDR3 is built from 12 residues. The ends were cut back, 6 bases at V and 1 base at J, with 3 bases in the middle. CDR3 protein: CASRLNTGELFF. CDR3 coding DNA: TGTGCCAGCAGACTGAACACCGGGGAGCTGTTTTTT.

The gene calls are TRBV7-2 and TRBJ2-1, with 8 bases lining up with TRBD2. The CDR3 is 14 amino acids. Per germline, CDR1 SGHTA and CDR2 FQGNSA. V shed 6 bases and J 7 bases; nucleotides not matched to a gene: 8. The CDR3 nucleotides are TGTGCCAGCAGTTCCGGGACTAGAGCAAATGAGCAGTTCTTC. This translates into CASSSGTRANEQFF.

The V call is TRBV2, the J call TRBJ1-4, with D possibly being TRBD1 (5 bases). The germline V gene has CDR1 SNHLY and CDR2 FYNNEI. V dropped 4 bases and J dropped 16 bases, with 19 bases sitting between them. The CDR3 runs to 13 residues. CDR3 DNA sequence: TGTGCCAGCAGTGTCCCGGGACGGCCGAGGGAGTTTTTT. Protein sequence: CASSVPGRPREFF.

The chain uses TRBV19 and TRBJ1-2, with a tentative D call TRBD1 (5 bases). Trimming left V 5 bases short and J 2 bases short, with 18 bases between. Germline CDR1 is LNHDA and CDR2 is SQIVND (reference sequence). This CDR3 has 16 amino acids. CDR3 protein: CASSLTPGRSNYGYTF. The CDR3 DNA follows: TGTGCCAGTAGTCTCACTCCGGGACGTTCAAACTATGGCTACACCTTC.

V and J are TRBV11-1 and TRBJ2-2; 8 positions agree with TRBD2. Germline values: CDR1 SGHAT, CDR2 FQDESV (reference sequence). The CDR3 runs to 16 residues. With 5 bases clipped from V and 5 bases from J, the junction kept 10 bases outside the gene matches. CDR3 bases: TGTGCCAGCAGCCCTGGCTGGCTAGCGGGTACCGGGGAGCTGTTTTTT. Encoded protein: CASSPGWLAGTGELFF.

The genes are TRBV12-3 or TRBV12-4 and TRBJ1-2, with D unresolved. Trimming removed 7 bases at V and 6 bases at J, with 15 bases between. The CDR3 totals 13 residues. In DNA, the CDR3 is TGTGCCAGCACCGAGGACGCGGTGGATGGCTACACCTTC. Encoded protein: CASTEDAVDGYTF.

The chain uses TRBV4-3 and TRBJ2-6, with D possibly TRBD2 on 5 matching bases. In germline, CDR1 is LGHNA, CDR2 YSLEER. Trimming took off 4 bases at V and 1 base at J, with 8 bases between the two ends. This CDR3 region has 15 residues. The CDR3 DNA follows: TGCGCCAGCAGCCGGACGGGGTCTGGGGCCAACGTCCTGACTTTC. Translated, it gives CASSRTGSGANVLTF.

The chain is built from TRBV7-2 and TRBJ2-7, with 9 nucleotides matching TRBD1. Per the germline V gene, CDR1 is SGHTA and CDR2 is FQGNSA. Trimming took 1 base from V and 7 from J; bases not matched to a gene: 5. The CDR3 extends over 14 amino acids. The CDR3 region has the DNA TGTGCCAGCAGCTTAGATACAGGGGGCCGGGAGCAGTACTTC. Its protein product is CASSLDTGGREQYF.

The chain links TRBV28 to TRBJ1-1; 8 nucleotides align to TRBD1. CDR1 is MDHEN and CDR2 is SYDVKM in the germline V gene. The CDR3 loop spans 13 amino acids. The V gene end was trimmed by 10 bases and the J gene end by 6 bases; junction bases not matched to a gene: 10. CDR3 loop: CAIGGTGDPEAFF. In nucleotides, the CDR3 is TGTGCCATCGGAGGGACAGGCGACCCTGAAGCTTTCTTT.

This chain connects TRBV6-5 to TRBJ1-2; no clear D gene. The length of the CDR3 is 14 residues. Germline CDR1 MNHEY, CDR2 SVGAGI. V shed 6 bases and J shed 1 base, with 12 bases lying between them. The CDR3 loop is CASSPGGINYGYTF. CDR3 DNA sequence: TGTGCCAGCAGCCCGGGAGGGATTAACTATGGCTACACCTTC.

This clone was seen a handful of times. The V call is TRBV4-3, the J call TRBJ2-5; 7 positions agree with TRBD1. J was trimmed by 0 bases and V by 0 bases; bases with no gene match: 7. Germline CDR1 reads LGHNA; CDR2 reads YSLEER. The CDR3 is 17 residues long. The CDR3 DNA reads TGCGCCAGCAGCCAAGATCGACAGGGATCGTACCAAGAGACCCAGTACTTC. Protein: CASSQDRQGSYQETQYF.

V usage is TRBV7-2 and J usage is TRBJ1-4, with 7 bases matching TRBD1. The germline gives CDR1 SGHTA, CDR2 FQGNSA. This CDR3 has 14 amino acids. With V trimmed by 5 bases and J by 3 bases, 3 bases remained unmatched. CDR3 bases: TGTGCCAGCAGCCAGGGACAGTCTAATGAAAAACTGTTTTTT. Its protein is CASSQGQSNEKLFF.

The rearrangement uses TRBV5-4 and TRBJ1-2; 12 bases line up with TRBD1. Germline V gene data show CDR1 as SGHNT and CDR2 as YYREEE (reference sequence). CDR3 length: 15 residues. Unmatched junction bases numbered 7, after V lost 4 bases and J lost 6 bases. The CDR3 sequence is CASSPGGQGADGYTF. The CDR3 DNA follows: TGTGCCAGCAGCCCCGGGGGACAGGGGGCAGATGGCTACACCTTC.

The CDR3 reads CASSEAVRGSFYNEQFF. The CDR3 nucleotides read TGTGCCAGCAGTGAAGCGGTTCGGGGATCCTTTTACAATGAGCAGTTCTTC. The V gene is TRBV6-1, the J gene TRBJ2-1; TRBD2 is a possible D gene (5 bases). The CDR3 covers 17 residues. The V gene lost 0 bases and the J gene lost 4 bases, with 16 bases spanning the gap. CDR1 and CDR2 (germline): MNHNS, SASEGT.

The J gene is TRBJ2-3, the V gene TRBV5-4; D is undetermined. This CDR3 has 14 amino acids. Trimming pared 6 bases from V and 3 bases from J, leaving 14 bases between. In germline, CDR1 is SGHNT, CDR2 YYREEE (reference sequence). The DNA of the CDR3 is TGTGCCAGCACCTCGGCCCAACATACAGATACGCAGTATTTT. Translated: CASTSAQHTDTQYF. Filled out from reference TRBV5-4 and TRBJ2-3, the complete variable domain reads ETGVTQSPTHLIKTRGQQVTLRCSSQSGHNTVSWYQQALGQGPQFIFQYYREEENGRGNFPPRFSGLQFPNYSSELNVNALELDDSALYLCASTSAQHTDTQYFGPGTRLTVL.

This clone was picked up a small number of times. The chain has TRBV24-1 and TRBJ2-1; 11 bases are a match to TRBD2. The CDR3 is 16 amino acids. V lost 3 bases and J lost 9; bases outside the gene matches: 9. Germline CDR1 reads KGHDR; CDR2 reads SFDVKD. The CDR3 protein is CATSDISGGAGVEQFF. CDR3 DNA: TGTGCCACCAGTGATATTAGCGGGGGGGCCGGAGTTGAGCAGTTCTTC.

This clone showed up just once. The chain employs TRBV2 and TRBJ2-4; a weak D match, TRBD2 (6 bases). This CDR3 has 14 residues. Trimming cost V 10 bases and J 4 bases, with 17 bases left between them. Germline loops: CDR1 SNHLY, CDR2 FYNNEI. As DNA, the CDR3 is TGTGCCACCTTAGAGGAGGAGGGGAAAAACATTCAGTACTTC. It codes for CATLEEEGKNIQYF.